This is a list of T cell receptor beta chains from one sample in a study of T cells in localized non-small cell lung cancer. Using immunoSEQ multiplex PCR, the repertoire was profiled, and TCRdb retains in-frame clones only, with some absent. The sample records approximately 29,000 clones, approximately 90% being singletons. Specimen: peripheral blood, collected before any cancer treatment. Receptors originate from a male donor at least 60 years old with stage I lung adenocarcinoma. Both conserved end residues are part of each CDR3. Each record gives: D gene, J gene, V gene, CDR3 length, clone size, CDR3 protein, CDR3 DNA. D genes are given only for firm matches. Clone size appears in some rows only: once, few, many, or a class for an expanded clone.

-	TRBJ2-1	TRBV29-1	13	-	CSVGGWNYNEQFF	TGCAGCGTTGGGGGTTGGAACTACAATGAGCAGTTCTTC
-	TRBJ2-1	TRBV6-5	13	-	CASGRTANNEQFF	TGTGCCAGCGGACGGACAGCCAACAATGAGCAGTTCTTC
-	TRBJ2-3	TRBV7-8	15	-	CASSSRTRKEDTQYF	TGTGCCAGCAGCTCTAGGACGCGAAAGGAGGATACGCAGTATTTT
-	TRBJ2-7	TRBV7-8	13	-	CASSFGGGYEQYF	TGTGCCAGCAGCTTTGGAGGGGGATACGAGCAGTACTTC
-	TRBJ1-5	TRBV5-4	13	-	CASSADGQKAQHF	TGTGCCAGCAGCGCGGACGGACAAAAAGCCCAGCATTTT
-	TRBJ1-6	TRBV18	14	-	CASSPRSYNSPLHF	TGTGCCAGCTCACCTCGTTCCTATAATTCACCCCTCCACTTT
TRBD2	TRBJ2-3	TRBV9	16	-	CASSVSSGESLDTQYF	TGTGCCAGCAGCGTTAGTAGCGGGGAGAGCCTGGATACGCAGTATTTT
-	TRBJ2-6	TRBV30	14	-	CAWSSGSGANVLTF	TGTGCCTGGAGTTCAGGCTCTGGGGCCAACGTCCTGACTTTC
-	TRBJ1-5	TRBV7-8	13	-	CASSRRWDQPQHF	TGTGCCAGCAGCCGAAGGTGGGATCAGCCCCAGCATTTT
-	TRBJ2-5	TRBV2	14	-	CASSWTSEQETQYF	TGTGCCAGCAGTTGGACTTCGGAGCAAGAGACCCAGTACTTC
TRBD2	TRBJ2-5	TRBV7-2	17	-	CASSPRTSGGYGETQYF	TGTGCCAGCAGCCCAAGGACTAGCGGGGGGTATGGGGAGACCCAGTACTTC
TRBD2	TRBJ2-5	TRBV7-6	18	-	CASSLFQLTSGGGKTQYF	TGTGCCAGCAGCTTATTCCAACTGACTAGCGGGGGGGGAAAGACCCAGTACTTC
-	TRBJ2-4	TRBV6-5	15	few	CASSHQKLAKNIQYF	TGTGCCAGCAGCCACCAAAAACTAGCCAAAAACATTCAGTACTTC
-	TRBJ2-3	TRBV7-2	15	-	CASSLTGVRGDTQYF	TGTGCCAGCAGCTTGACGGGTGTCCGCGGAGATACGCAGTATTTT
TRBD1	TRBJ2-1	TRBV6-5	13	-	CATMTGTVNEQFF	TGTGCCACTATGACAGGGACGGTCAATGAGCAGTTCTTC
TRBD1	TRBJ1-5	TRBV28	14	-	CASIQQGGNQPQHF	TGTGCCAGCATACAACAGGGGGGCAATCAGCCCCAGCATTTT
-	TRBJ2-1	TRBV7-9	14	-	CASSLRPPYNEQFF	TGTGCCAGCAGCTTGAGGCCACCCTACAATGAGCAGTTCTTC
TRBD1	TRBJ1-3	TRBV30	15	-	CAWSGDRGSGNTIYF	TGTGCCTGGAGTGGAGACAGGGGATCTGGAAACACCATATATTTT